This T cell receptor (beta chain) came from a study of monozygotic twins with inflammatory bowel disease. UMIs with a 6-nucleotide sample barcode were added by template switching. With the 5' RACE reads reprocessed, TCRdb shows one record per CDR3 protein and no DNA. The sample totals fewer than 350,000 distinct CDR3 sequences. For every donor, one blood sample of over 2 ml was drawn. Per germline, CDR1 SQVTM and CDR2 ANQGSEA. CDR3 size: 12 residues. The source is a human donor with ulcerative colitis or Crohn's disease, or a healthy co-twin of an affected twin (not recorded which). This chain joins TRBV29-1 and TRBJ2-2; TCRdb's assignment of TRBD1 cannot be checked, as there is no DNA. Input material: blood. This CDR3 is CSGGQGDGELFF.